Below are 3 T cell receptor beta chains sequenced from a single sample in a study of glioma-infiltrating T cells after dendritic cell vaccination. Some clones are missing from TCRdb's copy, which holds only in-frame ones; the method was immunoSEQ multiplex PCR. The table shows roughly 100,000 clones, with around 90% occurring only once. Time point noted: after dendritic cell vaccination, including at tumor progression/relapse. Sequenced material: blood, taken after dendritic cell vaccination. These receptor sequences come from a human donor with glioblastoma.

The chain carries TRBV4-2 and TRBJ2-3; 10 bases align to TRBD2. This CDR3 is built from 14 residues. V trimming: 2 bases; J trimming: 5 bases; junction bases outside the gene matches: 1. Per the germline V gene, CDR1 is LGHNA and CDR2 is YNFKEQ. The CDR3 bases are TGTGCCAGCAGCCAACTAGCGGGAGTAGATACGCAGTATTTT. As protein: CASSQLAGVDTQYF.

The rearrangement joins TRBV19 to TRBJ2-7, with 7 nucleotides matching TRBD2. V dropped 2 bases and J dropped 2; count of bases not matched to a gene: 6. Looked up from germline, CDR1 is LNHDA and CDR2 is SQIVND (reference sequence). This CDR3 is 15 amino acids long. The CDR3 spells CASSIPPAGAYEQYF. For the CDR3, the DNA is TGTGCCAGTAGTATACCCCCTGCGGGGGCCTACGAGCAGTACTTC.

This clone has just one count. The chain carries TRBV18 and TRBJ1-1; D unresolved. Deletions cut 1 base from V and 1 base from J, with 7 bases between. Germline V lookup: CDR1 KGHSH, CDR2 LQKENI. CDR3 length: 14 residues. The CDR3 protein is CASSPLRENTEAFF. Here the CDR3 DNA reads TGTGCCAGCTCACCACTCCGAGAGAACACTGAAGCTTTCTTT.